A single sample gave rise to the 28 T cell receptor beta chains below, sequenced in a study of blood T cell repertoires in COVID-19. Generated by immunoSEQ multiplex PCR, the TCRdb table keeps only in-frame clones and is missing some. The repertoire holds tens of thousands of clones, roughly 90% seen once, with 0.95% to 1.5% in the top ten. Specimen: peripheral blood. The receptor source for this set is a woman aged 60 to 75 with acute or convalescent COVID-19.

This clone was seen once. This chain joins TRBV5-1 and TRBJ1-1; possible D gene TRBD1, 6 bases. Germline CDR1 is SGHRS and CDR2 is YFSETQ. The CDR3 loop spans 14 amino acids. V gave up 4 bases and J gave up 7 bases, with 17 bases separating them. CDR3 residues: CASSPGGTYSEAFF. For the CDR3, the DNA is TGCGCCAGCAGCCCGGGGGGCACCTACAGTGAAGCTTTCTTT.

The chain carries TRBV3-1 (or the pseudogene TRBV3-2) and TRBJ1-6; D may be TRBD1 (5 bases). V was shortened by 7 bases and J by 14 bases, with 15 bases between the two germline ends. This CDR3 spans 12 amino acids. Looked up from germline, CDR1 is LGHDT and CDR2 is YNNKEL (reference sequence). CDR3 nucleotide sequence: TGTGCCAGCAAATCGACGGGGGGTTCCCTCCACTTT. It translates to CASKSTGGSLHF.

The sample holds a few counts of this clone. The chain is built from TRBV25-1 and TRBJ2-2; 14 nucleotides line up with TRBD2. CDR3 length equals 17 residues. The germline CDR1 and CDR2 sequences are MGHDK and SYGVNS. Trimming at V came to 5 bases and at J to 0 bases, leaving 2 bases not matched to a gene. CDR3 nucleotides: TGTGCCAGCAGTCCGGGACTAGCGGGGGCGAACACCGGGGAGCTGTTTTTT. It is translated as CASSPGLAGANTGELFF.

The rearrangement links TRBV9 to TRBJ1-2; TRBD1 aligns across 10 bases. Germline values: CDR1 SGDLS, CDR2 YYNGEE. V lost 0 bases, J lost 7 bases, and 6 bases stayed unmatched. CDR3 length: 15 amino acids. The CDR3 DNA reads as TGTGCCAGCAGCGTAGGACAGGGGGCGGGTTTTGGCTACACCTTC. It codes for CASSVGQGAGFGYTF.

This clone was detected only once. This rearrangement joins TRBV4-3 to TRBJ2-2, with 11 bases aligning to TRBD2. The CDR3 extends over 17 amino acids. The V gene's germline CDR1 is LGHNA and CDR2 YSLEER. V lost 3 bases to trimming and J lost 5 bases; unmatched junction nucleotides: 8. CDR3: CASSQPPGLADTGELFF. The DNA for the CDR3 is TGCGCCAGCAGCCAGCCACCGGGACTAGCGGATACCGGGGAGCTGTTTTTT.

The V call is TRBV5-1, the J call TRBJ2-3, with a tentative D call TRBD1 (7 bases). CDR3 length: 13 amino acids. The V end lost 5 bases, the J end lost 3 bases, and 10 bases lay between the germline ends. From germline, CDR1 is SGHRS and CDR2 YFSETQ. This chain's CDR3 is CASREGATDTQYF. CDR3 bases: TGCGCCAGCAGGGAGGGGGCAACAGATACGCAGTATTTT. The whole variable domain, filled in from reference TRBV5-1 and TRBJ2-3, reads KAGVTQTPRYLIKTRGQQVTLSCSPISGHRSVSWYQQTPGQGLQFLFEYFSETQRNKGNFPGRFSGRQFSNSRSEMNVSTLELGDSALYLCASREGATDTQYFGPGTRLTVL.

In this sample, this clone turned up once. The chain carries TRBV7-9 and TRBJ1-3; TRBD1 matches at 8 bases. This CDR3 has 15 residues. CDR1 and CDR2 from the germline V gene are SEHNR and FQNEAQ (reference sequence). Germline trimming cut 1 base from V and 3 bases from J; bases unmatched to any gene: 2. The CDR3 is CASSLGTGYGNTIYF. The CDR3 nucleotides read TGTGCCAGCAGCTTAGGGACAGGGTATGGAAACACCATATATTTT.

The rearrangement links TRBV10-3 to TRBJ2-3, with TRBD1 identical over 9 bases. With 3 bases clipped from V and 0 bases from J, the junction kept 4 bases outside the gene matches. The germline V gene encodes CDR1 ENHRY and CDR2 SYGVKD. This CDR3 contains 16 residues. The CDR3 region has the DNA TGTGCCATCAGTGATTTCGGGACAGGGAGCACAGATACGCAGTATTTT. Encoded protein: CAISDFGTGSTDTQYF.

The chain is built from TRBV11-2 and TRBJ1-5, with 8 bases that match TRBD1. V dropped 5 bases and J dropped 1; count of bases not matched to a gene: 7. In germline, CDR1 is SGHAT, CDR2 FQNNGV. This CDR3 is built from 16 residues. The CDR3 DNA sequence: TGTGCCAGCAGCCAAGGACAGGGAGGGAGCAATCAGCCCCAGCATTTT. Its protein is CASSQGQGGSNQPQHF.

V gene TRBV3-1 (or the pseudogene TRBV3-2) combines with J gene TRBJ2-5; the match to TRBD2 covers 7 bases. The CDR3 totals 12 residues. Trimming removed 7 bases from V and 4 bases from J; junction bases left unmatched: 3. Germline CDR1 and CDR2: LGHDT and YNNKEL (reference sequence). The CDR3 protein is CASTRGIETQYF. As DNA, the CDR3 is TGTGCCAGCACGCGGGGGATAGAGACCCAGTACTTC.

The V and J genes are TRBV19 and TRBJ1-2; 9 positions match TRBD1. The CDR3 runs 17 residues. The germline gives CDR1 LNHDA, CDR2 SQIVND (reference sequence). After removal of 5 bases from V and 2 bases from J, the junction contained 12 bases not matched to a gene. The CDR3 DNA reads TGTGCCAGTAGTGCAGGAACCGGGACAGGGAGGAACTATGGCTACACCTTC. Its protein product is CASSAGTGTGRNYGYTF.

The CDR3 region has the DNA TGCGCCAGCAGCCACCAGACAGGGGACACTGAAGCTTTCTTT. This encodes CASSHQTGDTEAFF. The chain links TRBV4-3 to TRBJ1-1, with 8 bases fitting TRBD1. Germline V gives CDR1 LGHNA, CDR2 YSLEER. The length of the CDR3 is 14 residues. The V gene end was trimmed by 3 bases and the J gene end by 3 bases; junction bases not matched to a gene: 3.

The genes are TRBV12-5 and TRBJ1-2; tentatively, D is TRBD1 (5 bases). Germline V gene lookup returns CDR1 LGHNT and CDR2 FRNRAP. The CDR3 runs 16 residues. V was cut by 0 bases and J by 4 bases, with 15 bases left in between. The CDR3 region has the DNA TGTGCTAGTGGTTTGGTAATCGGGGGTCAGACCTATGGCTACACCTTC. It is translated as CASGLVIGGQTYGYTF. The complete variable domain, with remaining parts taken from reference TRBV12-5 and TRBJ1-2, reads DARVTQTPRHKVTEMGQEVTMRCQPILGHNTVFWYRQTMMQGLELLAYFRNRAPLDDSGMPKDRFSAEMPDATLATLKIQPSEPRDSAVYFCASGLVIGGQTYGYTFGSGTRLTVV.

This chain links TRBV14 with TRBJ2-5; 11 positions match TRBD1. CDR1 is SGHDN, CDR2 FVKESK, per germline. The J segment lost 5 bases and the V segment lost 4 bases, leaving 9 bases of the junction unmatched. The CDR3 spans 16 residues. For the CDR3, the DNA is TGTGCCAGCAGCCGACCCCGGGACAGGGGGTTTGAGACCCAGTACTTC. Translating gives CASSRPRDRGFETQYF. The full variable domain, in which reference TRBV14 and TRBJ2-5 provide the parts outside the CDR3, is EAGVTQFPSHSVIEKGQTVTLRCDPISGHDNLYWYRRVMGKEIKFLLHFVKESKQDESGMPNNRFLAERTGGTYSTLKVQPAELEDSGVYFCASSRPRDRGFETQYFGPGTRLLVL.

J is TRBJ1-1 and V is TRBV28; TRBD1 is a possible D gene (5 bases). Between the trimmed V and J ends, which lost 8 bases and 6 bases, there was a span of 25 bases. CDR1 and CDR2 from the germline V gene are MDHEN and SYDVKM. The CDR3 sequence is 16 residues long. Written as DNA, the CDR3 is TGTGCCAGCTCACGGCCCCAGGGTGTGGGTCGTGCTGAAGCTTTCTTT. It specifies CASSRPQGVGRAEAFF.

The gene calls are TRBV6-2 or TRBV6-3 and TRBJ2-5; TRBD2 aligns across 9 bases. The CDR3 totals 17 residues. Trimming cost V 2 bases and J 3 bases; bases outside gene matches: 10. CDR1 and CDR2 (germline): MNHEY, SVGEGT. The CDR3 sequence is CASSYPLTSGREETQYF. The CDR3 DNA is TGTGCCAGCAGTTACCCCCTGACTAGCGGAAGGGAAGAGACCCAGTACTTC.

The rearrangement joins TRBV2 to TRBJ1-1; 12 bases line up with TRBD1. CDR1 is SNHLY, CDR2 FYNNEI, per germline. J was trimmed by 5 bases and V by 7 bases; bases with no gene match: 5. The CDR3 totals 14 residues. The CDR3 nucleotides are TGTGCCAGCAAGGGGGACAGGGGGCTTACTGAAGCTTTCTTT. Its translation is CASKGDRGLTEAFF.

J is TRBJ2-1 and V is TRBV5-1, with 13 positions matching TRBD2. From germline, CDR1 is SGHRS and CDR2 YFSETQ. V gave up 4 bases and J gave up 0 bases; unmatched junction bases: 7. The CDR3 is 18 amino acids. Here the CDR3 reads CASSRTSGGPSSYNEQFF. CDR3 nucleotide sequence: TGCGCCAGCAGCCGGACTAGCGGGGGTCCTAGCTCCTACAATGAGCAGTTCTTC.

Only a few counts were recorded for this clone. The chain combines TRBV28 with TRBJ1-4, with D unclear. This CDR3 is built from 15 residues. Germline V lookup: CDR1 MDHEN, CDR2 SYDVKM. Trimming removed 5 bases from V and 8 bases from J, with 18 bases in between. CDR3 in amino acids: CASSPPLGGNEKLFF. CDR3 nucleotide sequence: TGTGCCAGCAGTCCTCCGTTAGGAGGGAACGAAAAACTGTTTTTT.

A few counts support this clone. Here the CDR3 DNA reads TGTGCCAGTAGTATAAGGACAGCTAATAATCAGCCCCAGCATTTT. Translating it yields CASSIRTANNQPQHF. This chain joins TRBV19 and TRBJ1-5; a possible D gene is TRBD1 (6 bases). This CDR3 has 15 amino acids. V was cut by 2 bases and J by 4 bases, with 12 bases left in between. The V gene's germline CDR1 is LNHDA and CDR2 SQIVND (reference sequence).

The chain is built from TRBV18 and TRBJ2-5; D is undetermined. The CDR3 contains 14 residues. The V end was cut by 0 bases, the J end by 1 base, with 6 bases between. Germline CDR1 KGHSH, CDR2 LQKENI. The CDR3 loop reads CASSPPEFQETQYF. DNA for the CDR3: TGTGCCAGCTCACCACCGGAGTTCCAAGAGACCCAGTACTTC.

The chain recombines TRBV28 with TRBJ2-1, with TRBD2 matching over 9 bases. The V gene's germline CDR1 is MDHEN and CDR2 SYDVKM. The junction had 10 bases not matched to a gene; V was cut back by 7 bases and J by 6 bases. The CDR3 runs to 15 residues. This CDR3 is CASTLRLAGFNEQFF. In DNA form, the CDR3 reads TGTGCCAGCACCTTACGGCTAGCGGGGTTCAATGAGCAGTTCTTC.

V gene TRBV5-1 combines with J gene TRBJ1-1; D call uncertain. The V gene lost 2 bases and the J gene lost 5 bases, with 7 bases spanning the gap. CDR3 size: 12 residues. Germline CDR1 is SGHRS and CDR2 is YFSETQ. CDR3 in DNA: TGCGCCAGCAGCTTCCCCGGGACTGAAGCTTTCTTT. Translating gives CASSFPGTEAFF.

The chain is built from TRBV10-3 and TRBJ1-1; D ambiguous. Germline V gives CDR1 ENHRY, CDR2 SYGVKD. Trimming cost V 6 bases and J 0 bases, with 5 bases left between them. The CDR3 is 12 residues long. CDR3: CAIRSLNTEAFF. The CDR3 region has the DNA TGTGCCATCAGATCGTTGAACACTGAAGCTTTCTTT.

V is TRBV7-2 and J is TRBJ2-7; TRBD2 matches 12 bases. The V segment lost 4 bases and the J segment 5 bases; nucleotides outside the gene matches: 9. The CDR3 is 16 amino acids. In germline, CDR1 is SGHTA, CDR2 FQGNSA. CDR3: CASSWGTSGRNDEQYV. CDR3 in DNA: TGTGCCAGCAGCTGGGGGACTAGCGGGCGGAACGACGAGCAGTACGTC.

The chain carries TRBV4-2 and TRBJ2-3; 9 bases align to TRBD2. J lost 6 bases, V lost 4 bases, and 14 bases had no gene match. There are 17 residues in the CDR3. Germline values: CDR1 LGHNA, CDR2 YNFKEQ. The CDR3 DNA reads TGTGCCAGCAGCCTAGAAATAGGGGGACTAGCAACCGATACGCAGTATTTT. It codes for CASSLEIGGLATDTQYF.

The chain has TRBV6-5 and TRBJ2-5, with D perhaps matching TRBD1 (6 bases). V dropped 0 bases and J dropped 2 bases, with 7 bases sitting between them. The germline V gene has CDR1 MNHEY and CDR2 SVGAGI. The CDR3 is 14 amino acids. The CDR3 DNA is TGTGCCAGCAGTTACTCTAGGGGGCAAGAGACCCAGTACTTC. This gives the protein CASSYSRGQETQYF.

This clone has only one observation. Germline and junction disagree at one end, which may indicate a read error. The V and J genes are TRBV5-4 and TRBJ1-5; 9 bases fit TRBD1. The length of the CDR3 is 16 residues. Germline CDR1 SGHNT, CDR2 YYREEE (reference sequence). Here the CDR3 DNA reads TGTGCCAGCAGCTTGGGGCCGGACAGGGGCAAGCAGCCCCAGCATTTT. This codes for CASSLGPDRGKQPQHF.